These 9 T cell receptor beta chains originate from one sample sequenced in a study of blood T cell repertoires in COVID-19. Repertoires were generated with immunoSEQ multiplex PCR, while TCRdb's copy carries only in-frame clones and drops some. This table holds about 75,000 clones, around 74% found once. The sample comprised peripheral blood. These receptor sequences come from a human donor with acute or convalescent COVID-19. The donor label of this sample is uncertain.

The chain links TRBV7-9 to TRBJ2-7; a weak D match, TRBD1 (6 bases). CDR1 is SEHNR and CDR2 is FQNEAQ in the germline V gene (reference sequence). The CDR3 contains 18 residues. V was trimmed by 5 bases and J by 0 bases, leaving 23 bases between them. The CDR3 DNA reads TGTGCCAGCAGCCTAGGGTGGCAGGGGTCCTCTTCCTCCTACGAGCAGTACTTC. Amino acids: CASSLGWQGSSSSYEQYF.

V is TRBV5-1 and J is TRBJ2-2; 8 bases map to TRBD1. Germline CDR1 is SGHRS and CDR2 is YFSETQ. V lost 6 bases and J lost 1; bases outside the gene matches: 2. CDR3 length: 14 residues. The CDR3 bases are TGCGCCAGCAAACAGGGGGGGAACACCGGGGAGCTGTTTTTT. Encoded protein: CASKQGGNTGELFF.

This clone was seen only a few times. The chain is built from TRBV4-2 and TRBJ1-5; perhaps TRBD1 as D (5 bases). The CDR3 sequence is 15 residues long. The germline V gene has CDR1 LGHNA and CDR2 YNFKEQ. Trimming shortened V by 1 base and J by 5 bases, and 12 bases separated the two germline ends. The CDR3 loop is CASSQAWDLDQPQHF. The CDR3 DNA reads TGTGCCAGCAGCCAAGCTTGGGACTTAGATCAGCCCCAGCATTTT.

V is TRBV7-2 and J is TRBJ2-5; 8 bases line up with TRBD2. The CDR3 contains 17 residues. V gave up 1 base and J gave up 5 bases; unmatched junction bases: 12. The V gene's germline CDR1 is SGHTA and CDR2 FQGNSA. This chain's CDR3 is CASSLVGPSGLRETQYF. As DNA, the CDR3 is TGTGCCAGCAGCTTAGTAGGTCCTAGCGGGTTAAGGGAGACCCAGTACTTC.

The chain recombines TRBV19 with TRBJ2-7, with D tentatively TRBD1 (6 bases). Looked up from germline, CDR1 is LNHDA and CDR2 is SQIVND (reference sequence). Trimming pared 1 base from V and 0 bases from J, leaving 10 bases between. The CDR3 extends over 15 amino acids. CDR3 in amino acids: CASSIATGSSYEQYF. CDR3 sequence (DNA): TGTGCCAGTAGTATAGCAACAGGGAGCTCCTACGAGCAGTACTTC.

V is TRBV6-5 and J is TRBJ1-2; TRBD1 agrees at 10 bases. Trimming took 6 bases from V and 8 from J; bases not matched to a gene: 9. The CDR3 has 14 amino acids. Germline V gene sequence: CDR1 MNHEY, CDR2 SVGAGI. The CDR3 loop reads CASRWGTGVGGYTF. CDR3 sequence (DNA): TGTGCCAGCAGGTGGGGGACAGGGGTCGGCGGCTACACCTTC.

The CDR3 protein is CASSRTGANEKLFF. The CDR3 region has the DNA TGTGCCAGCAGCCGGACAGGGGCGAACGAAAAACTGTTTTTT. The rearrangement links TRBV5-4 to TRBJ1-4; 9 bases fit TRBD1. The V gene's germline CDR1 is SGHNT and CDR2 YYREEE (reference sequence). J was trimmed by 8 bases and V by 4 bases; bases with no gene match: 6. This CDR3 has 14 residues. The complete variable domain, with remaining parts taken from reference TRBV5-4 and TRBJ1-4, reads ETGVTQSPTHLIKTRGQQVTLRCSSQSGHNTVSWYQQALGQGPQFIFQYYREEENGRGNFPPRFSGLQFPNYSSELNVNALELDDSALYLCASSRTGANEKLFFGSGTQLSVL.

The chain uses TRBV30 and TRBJ2-1, with 7 bases matching TRBD2. V lost 1 base and J lost 4; bases outside the gene matches: 10. This CDR3 has 16 residues. Germline V gives CDR1 GTSNPN, CDR2 SVGIG (reference sequence). DNA of the CDR3: TGTGCCTGGAGTGGTTGGGAGGGCCTAGGTTACAATGAGCAGTTCTTC. Protein product: CAWSGWEGLGYNEQFF.

The V and J genes are TRBV6-5 and TRBJ2-5; 8 bases match TRBD1. The CDR3 spans 14 residues. V trimming: 7 bases; J trimming: 6 bases; junction bases outside the gene matches: 10. Germline CDR1 reads MNHEY; CDR2 reads SVGAGI. The CDR3 loop is CASTEDRAPKTQYF. CDR3 nucleotides: TGTGCCAGCACCGAGGACAGGGCGCCCAAGACCCAGTACTTC.